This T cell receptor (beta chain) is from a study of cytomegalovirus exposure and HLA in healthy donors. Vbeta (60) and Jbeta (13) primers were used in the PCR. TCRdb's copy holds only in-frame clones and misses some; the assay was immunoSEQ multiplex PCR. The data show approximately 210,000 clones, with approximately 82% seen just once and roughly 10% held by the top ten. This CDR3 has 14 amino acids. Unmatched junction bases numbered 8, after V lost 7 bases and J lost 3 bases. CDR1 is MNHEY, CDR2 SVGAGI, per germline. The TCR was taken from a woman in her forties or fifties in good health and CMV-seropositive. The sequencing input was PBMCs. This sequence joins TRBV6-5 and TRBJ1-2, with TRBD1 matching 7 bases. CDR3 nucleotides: TGTGCCAGCACCAGACAGGGAAGAGACTATGGCTACACCTTC. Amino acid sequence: CASTRQGRDYGYTF.